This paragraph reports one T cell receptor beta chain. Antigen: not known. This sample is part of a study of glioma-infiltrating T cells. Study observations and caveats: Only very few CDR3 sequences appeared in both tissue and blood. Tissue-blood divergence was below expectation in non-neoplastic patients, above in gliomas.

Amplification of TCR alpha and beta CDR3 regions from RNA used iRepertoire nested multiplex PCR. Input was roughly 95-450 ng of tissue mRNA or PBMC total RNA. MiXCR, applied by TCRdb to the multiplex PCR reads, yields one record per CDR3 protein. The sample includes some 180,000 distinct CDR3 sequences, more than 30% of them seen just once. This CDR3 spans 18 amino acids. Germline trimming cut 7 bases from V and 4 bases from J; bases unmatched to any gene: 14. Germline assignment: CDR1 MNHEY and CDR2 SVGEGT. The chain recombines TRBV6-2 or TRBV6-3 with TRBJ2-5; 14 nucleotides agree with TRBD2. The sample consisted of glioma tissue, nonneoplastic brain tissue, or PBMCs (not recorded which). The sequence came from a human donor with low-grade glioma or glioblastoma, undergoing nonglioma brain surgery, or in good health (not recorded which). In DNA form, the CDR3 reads TGTGCCAGCACGAGGGCCGGTCGCGGACTAGCGGGAGGAGAGACCCAGTACTTC. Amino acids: CASTRAGRGLAGGETQYF.